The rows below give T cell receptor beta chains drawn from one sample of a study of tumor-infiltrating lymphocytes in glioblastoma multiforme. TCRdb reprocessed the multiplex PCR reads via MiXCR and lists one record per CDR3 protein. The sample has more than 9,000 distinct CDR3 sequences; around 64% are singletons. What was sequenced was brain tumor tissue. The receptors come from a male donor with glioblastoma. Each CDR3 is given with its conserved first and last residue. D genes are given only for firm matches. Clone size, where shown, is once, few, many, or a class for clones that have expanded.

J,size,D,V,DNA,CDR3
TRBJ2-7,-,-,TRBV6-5,TGTGCCAGCAGCGAGGCGGGGATCGGACCCTACGAGCAGTACTTC,CASSEAGIGPYEQYF
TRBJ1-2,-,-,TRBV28,TGTGCCAGCAGGCGTGGGCAGAACTATGGCTACACCTTC,CASRRGQNYGYTF
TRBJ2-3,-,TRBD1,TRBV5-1,TGCGCCAGCACCATGGGACAGGGCACAGATACGCAGTATTTT,CASTMGQGTDTQYF
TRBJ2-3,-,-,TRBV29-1,TGCAGCGTTGAACCCGGGCCACGCACAGATACGCACTATTTT,CSVEPGPRTDTHYF
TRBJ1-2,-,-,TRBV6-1,TGTTCCAGCAGTGAAACTGAGGGCTTATGGTATGGCCACACCTTC,CSSSETEGLWYGHTF
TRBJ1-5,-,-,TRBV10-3,TGTGCCATCTGGGATGGAGGCGCTAATCAGCCCCAGCATTTT,CAIWDGGANQPQHF
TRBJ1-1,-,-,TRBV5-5,TGTGCCAGCAGCTCGGAGGGATTAACCACTGAAGCTTTCTTT,CASSSEGLTTEAFF
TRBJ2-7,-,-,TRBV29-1,TGCAGCGTCCGAACTAGTGACTCCTACGAACAGTACTTC,CSVRTSDSYEQYF
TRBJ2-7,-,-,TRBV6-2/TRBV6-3,TGTGCCAGCAGTTCCCGCTACGAGCAGTACTTC,CASSSRYEQYF
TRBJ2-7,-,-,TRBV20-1,TGCAGTGCTAGAGATATGGGGGAACCCTACGAGCAGTACTTC,CSARDMGEPYEQYF
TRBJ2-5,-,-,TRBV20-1,TGCAGTGCTAGATCAGGGGCTGATTTGGAGACCCAGTACTTC,CSARSGADLETQYF
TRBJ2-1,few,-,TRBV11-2,TGTGCCAGCAGCTTAGATATGAGGAATGAGCTGTTCTTT,CASSLDMRNELFF
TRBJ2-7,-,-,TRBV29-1,TGCTGCGTTTACGGCGGTGGGTCGGGGTCCCACGAGCAGTACTTC,CCVYGGGSGSHEQYF
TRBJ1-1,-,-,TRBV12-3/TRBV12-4,TGTGCCAGCGGTTTCATTAACACTGAAGCTTTCTTT,CASGFINTEAFF
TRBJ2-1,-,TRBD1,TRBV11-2,TGCGCCAGCAGCTTATCAGTAAGGGGGCCTTCGCGAAATGAGCAGTTCTTC,CASSLSVRGPSRNEQFF
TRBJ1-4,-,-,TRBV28,TGTGCCAGCAGTTTATCCTACGACATCGCTGGTGAAAAAATGTTTTTT,CASSLSYDIAGEKMFF
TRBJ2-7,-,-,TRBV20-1,TGCAGTACTGGAGATGGGGTACGGGGTCTTTCCTACGAGCGGTACTTC,CSTGDGVRGLSYERYF
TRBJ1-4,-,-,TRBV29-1,TGCAGCGTTGGTGTCAGGGGAGAAGAAAAACTGTTTTTT,CSVGVRGEEKLFF
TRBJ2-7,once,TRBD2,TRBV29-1,TGCAGCGTCCAAACTAGCGACCGCTACGAGCAGTATTTC,CSVQTSDRYEQYF
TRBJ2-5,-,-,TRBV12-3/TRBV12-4,TGTGCCATCAGATTAAGTTACGCCGGAGAGACCCAGTACTTC,CAIRLSYAGETQYF
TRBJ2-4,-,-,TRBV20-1,TGCAGTGCTAGCCCCGGAGGGAAAAACATTCAGTACTTC,CSASPGGKNIQYF
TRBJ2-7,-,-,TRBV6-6,TGTGCCAGCAATGGGAGTGGCGAGCAGTACTTC,CASNGSGEQYF
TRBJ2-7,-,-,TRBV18,TGTGCCAGCTCACCACCGTCGGGTTTGGGGGAGCAGTACTTC,CASSPPSGLGEQYF
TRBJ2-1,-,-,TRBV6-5,TGTGCCAGCAGTCCACAGGGACGGAGCTCCTACAATGAGCAGTTCTTC,CASSPQGRSSYNEQFF
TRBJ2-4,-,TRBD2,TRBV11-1,TGTGCCAGCAGCTTAGCGACGGGGGGTAACATTCAGTACTTC,CASSLATGGNIQYF
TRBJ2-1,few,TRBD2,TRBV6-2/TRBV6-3,TGTGCCAGCAGTTACGACATGGGACTAGCGTTTGAGCAGTTCTTC,CASSYDMGLAFEQFF
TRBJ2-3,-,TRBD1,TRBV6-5,TGTGCCAGCAGTCGACAGGGAGATACGCAGTATTTT,CASSRQGDTQYF
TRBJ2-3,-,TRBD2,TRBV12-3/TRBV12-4,TGTGCCAGCTGTTTGACTAGCGGGAGGGCCGGGGCAGATACGCAGTATTTT,CASCLTSGRAGADTQYF
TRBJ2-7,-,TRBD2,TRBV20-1,TGCAGTGCTCAGGGACTAGCGGGAGGAAGACACGAGCAGTACTTC,CSAQGLAGGRHEQYF
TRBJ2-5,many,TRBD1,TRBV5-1,TGCGCCAGCAGCGAAGGGACAGGGGGCGGTCGAGAGACCCAGTACTTC,CASSEGTGGGRETQYF
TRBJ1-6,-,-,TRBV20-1,TGCAGTGCTAGAGGGCTGGGTTCCGGGAGTTCACCCCTCCACTTT,CSARGLGSGSSPLHF
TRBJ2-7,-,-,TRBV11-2,TGTGCCAGGAGCTTAGATAGGGGTGAAGCCTACGAGCAGTACTTC,CARSLDRGEAYEQYF
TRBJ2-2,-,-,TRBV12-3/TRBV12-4,TGTGCCAGCAGCCGCCGACCATGTGACGGGAAGCTGTTTTTT,CASSRRPCDGKLFF
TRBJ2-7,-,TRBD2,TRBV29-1,TGCAGCATCCAAACTAGCGGCTCCTACGAGCTGTACTTC,CSIQTSGSYELYF
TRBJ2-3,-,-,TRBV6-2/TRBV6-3,TGTGCTAGCAGTTGGGTCACAGATACGCAGTATTTT,CASSWVTDTQYF
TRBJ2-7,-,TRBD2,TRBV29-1,TGCAGCGTTTGCACTAGCGAGACCTACGAGCAATACTTC,CSVCTSETYEQYF
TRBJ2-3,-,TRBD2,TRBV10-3,TGTGCCATCAGTGCTGGCGGGAGCACAGATACGCAGTCTTTT,CAISAGGSTDTQSF
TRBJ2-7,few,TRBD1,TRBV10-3,TGTGCCCCCGGGACAGGGTGGGAGCAGTACTTC,CAPGTGWEQYF
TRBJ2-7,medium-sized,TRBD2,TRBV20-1,TGCAGTGCTAGCGCCTCTAGCGGGAGTTCCTACGAGCAGTACTTC,CSASASSGSSYEQYF
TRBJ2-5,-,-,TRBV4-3,TGCGCCAGCAGCGATTCGAATGGGGCGGGTAGGGTTGGCCAGTACTTC,CASSDSNGAGRVGQYF
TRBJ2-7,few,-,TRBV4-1,TGCGCCAGCAGCCGGGACCTGGTGGGGTCCCTCGAGCAGTACTTC,CASSRDLVGSLEQYF
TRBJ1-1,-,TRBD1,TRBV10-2,TGCGCCAGCATGATGACAGGGGGCGAAAGCACTGAAACTTTCTTT,CASMMTGGESTETFF
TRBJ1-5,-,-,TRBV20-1,TGCCATGCTAGACGCGGGAACTACAATCAGCCCCAGCATTTT,CHARRGNYNQPQHF
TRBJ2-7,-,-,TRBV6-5,TGTGCCAGCAGTTCCACCACGGACCGCCGTTACTACGAGAAGTGCTTC,CASSSTTDRRYYEKCF
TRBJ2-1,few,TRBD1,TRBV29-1,TGCAGCGCCAGCCAGGGGGAGCCCTACAATGAGCAGTTCTTC,CSASQGEPYNEQFF
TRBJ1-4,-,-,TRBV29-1,TGCAGCGTTGATGAGGGGACGCAAAAACTGTTTTTT,CSVDEGTQKLFF
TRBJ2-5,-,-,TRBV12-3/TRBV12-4,TGTGCCGGCTGTCCCAGGATAGAGACCCAGTACTTC,CAGCPRIETQYF
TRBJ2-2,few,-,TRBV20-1,TGCAGTGCCCCTCTGGGGGGAGGCCGCCGGGAGCTGTTTTTT,CSAPLGGGRRELFF
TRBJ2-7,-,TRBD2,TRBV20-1,TGCAGTGCTAGTAGGCCCGAGCTGGGAGGGGACGAGCAGTACTTC,CSASRPELGGDEQYF
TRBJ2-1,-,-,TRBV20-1,TGCAGTGCCCTCGGGGCGGTAGCTTGCCACAATGAGCAGTTCTTC,CSALGAVACHNEQFF
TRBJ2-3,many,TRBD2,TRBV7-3,TGTGCCAGCAGCCTCGGGACTAGCGGGAGAGGTACGCAGTATTTT,CASSLGTSGRGTQYF
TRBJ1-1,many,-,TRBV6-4,TGTGCCAGCAGAAACGGGGCGCGGGACACTGAAGCTTTCTTT,CASRNGARDTEAFF
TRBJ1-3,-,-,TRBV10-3,TGTACCATCAGTGAGGATCGTCGAAACACTATATATTTT,CTISEDRRNTIYF
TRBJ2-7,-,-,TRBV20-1,TGCAATGCTAGCCACCCGCAACAATACGAGCAGTACTTC,CNASHPQQYEQYF
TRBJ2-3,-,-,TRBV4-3,TGCGCCAGCAGCCAAGATCGGACGGGACCAGATACGCAGTATTTT,CASSQDRTGPDTQYF
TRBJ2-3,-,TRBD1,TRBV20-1,TGCAGTGCCATACGGACAGGGACAACCCCTAATACGCAGTATTTT,CSAIRTGTTPNTQYF
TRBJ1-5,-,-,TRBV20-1,TGCAGAGCTAGGGCACCGGGGGTCGATCAGCCCCAGCGTTTC,CRARAPGVDQPQRF